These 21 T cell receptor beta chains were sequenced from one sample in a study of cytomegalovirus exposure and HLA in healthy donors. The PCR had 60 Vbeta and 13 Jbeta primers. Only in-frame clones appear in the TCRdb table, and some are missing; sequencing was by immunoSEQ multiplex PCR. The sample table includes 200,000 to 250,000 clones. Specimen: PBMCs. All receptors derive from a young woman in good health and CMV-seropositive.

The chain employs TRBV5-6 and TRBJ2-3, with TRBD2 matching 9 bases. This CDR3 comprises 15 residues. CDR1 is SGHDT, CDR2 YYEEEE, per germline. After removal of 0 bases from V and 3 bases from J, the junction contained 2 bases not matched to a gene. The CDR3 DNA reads TGTGCCAGCAGCTTGGCGCTAGCGGGGACAGATACGCAGTATTTT. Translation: CASSLALAGTDTQYF.

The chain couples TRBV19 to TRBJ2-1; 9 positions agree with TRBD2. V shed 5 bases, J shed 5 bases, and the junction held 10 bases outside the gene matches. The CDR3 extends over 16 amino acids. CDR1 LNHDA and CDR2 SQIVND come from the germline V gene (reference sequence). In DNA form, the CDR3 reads TGTGCCAGTAGTGCGCTAGCGGGATGGTCGAACAATGAGCAGTTCTTC. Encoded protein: CASSALAGWSNNEQFF.

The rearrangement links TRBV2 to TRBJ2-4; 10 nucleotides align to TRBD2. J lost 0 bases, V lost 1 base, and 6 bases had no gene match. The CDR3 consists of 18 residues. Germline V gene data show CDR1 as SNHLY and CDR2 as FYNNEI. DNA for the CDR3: TGTGCCAGCAGTGAAGGGGCTAGCGGGGGCCTAGCCAAAAACATTCAGTACTTC. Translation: CASSEGASGGLAKNIQYF.

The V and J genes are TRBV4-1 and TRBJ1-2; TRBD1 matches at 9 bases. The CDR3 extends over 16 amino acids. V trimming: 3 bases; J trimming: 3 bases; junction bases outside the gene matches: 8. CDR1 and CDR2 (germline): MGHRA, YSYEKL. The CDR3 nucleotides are TGCGCCAGCAGCCATAAAAACAGGGGGCTGCACTATGGCTACACCTTC. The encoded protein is CASSHKNRGLHYGYTF.

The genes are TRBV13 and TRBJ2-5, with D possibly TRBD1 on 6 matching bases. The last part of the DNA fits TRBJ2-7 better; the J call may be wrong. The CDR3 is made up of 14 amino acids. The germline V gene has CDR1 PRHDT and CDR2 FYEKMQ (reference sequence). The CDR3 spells CASSSPGTLYEQYF. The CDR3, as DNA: TGTGCCAGCAGCTCCCCCGGGACACTTTACGAGCAGTACTTC.

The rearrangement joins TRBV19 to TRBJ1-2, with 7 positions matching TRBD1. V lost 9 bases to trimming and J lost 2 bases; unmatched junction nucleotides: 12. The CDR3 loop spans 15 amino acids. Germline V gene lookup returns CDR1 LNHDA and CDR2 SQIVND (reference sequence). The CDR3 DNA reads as TGTGCCAGCAATCTGGGGGACAGCTTAAACTATGGCTACACCTTC. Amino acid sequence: CASNLGDSLNYGYTF.

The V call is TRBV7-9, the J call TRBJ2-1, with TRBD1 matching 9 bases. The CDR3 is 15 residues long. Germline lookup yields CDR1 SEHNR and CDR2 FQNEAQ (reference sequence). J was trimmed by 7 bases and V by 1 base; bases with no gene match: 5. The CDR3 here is CASSLGSGTGNEQFF. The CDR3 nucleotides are TGTGCCAGCAGCTTAGGGAGCGGGACAGGGAATGAGCAGTTCTTC.

The CDR3 DNA reads TGTGCCAGCAGCCCTACCGGGGGTTCCTACGAGCAGTACTTC. This sequence encodes CASSPTGGSYEQYF. The chain carries TRBV5-4 and TRBJ2-7; a weak D match, TRBD2 (6 bases). CDR1 and CDR2 from the germline V gene are SGHNT and YYREEE (reference sequence). The CDR3 length is 14 residues. Deletions cut 4 bases from V and 1 base from J, with 12 bases between.

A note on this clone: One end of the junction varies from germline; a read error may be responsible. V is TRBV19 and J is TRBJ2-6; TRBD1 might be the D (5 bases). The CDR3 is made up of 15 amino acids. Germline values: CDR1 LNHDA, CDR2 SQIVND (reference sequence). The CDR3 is CASSPPPPGANVLAF. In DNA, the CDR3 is TGTGCCAGTAGCCCCCCACCCCCTGGGGCCAACGTCCTGGCTTTC.

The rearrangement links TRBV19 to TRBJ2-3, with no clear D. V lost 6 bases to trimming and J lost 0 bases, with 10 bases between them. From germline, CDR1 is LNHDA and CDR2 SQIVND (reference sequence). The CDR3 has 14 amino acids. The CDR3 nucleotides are TGTGCCAGTAGGGGCTCAGTTAGCACAGATACGCAGTATTTT. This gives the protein CASRGSVSTDTQYF.

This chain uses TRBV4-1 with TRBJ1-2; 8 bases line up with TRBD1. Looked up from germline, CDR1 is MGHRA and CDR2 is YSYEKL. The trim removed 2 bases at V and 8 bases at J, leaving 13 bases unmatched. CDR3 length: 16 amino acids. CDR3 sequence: CASSQNGAGGSRGYTF. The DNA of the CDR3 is TGCGCCAGCAGCCAAAACGGGGCAGGGGGCTCTAGAGGCTACACCTTC.

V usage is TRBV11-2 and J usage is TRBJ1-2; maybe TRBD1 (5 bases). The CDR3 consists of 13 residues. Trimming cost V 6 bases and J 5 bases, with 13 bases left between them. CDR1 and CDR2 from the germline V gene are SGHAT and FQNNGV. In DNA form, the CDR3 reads TGTGCCAGCAGTAGGGGATCGGTTTATGGCTACACCTTC. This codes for CASSRGSVYGYTF.

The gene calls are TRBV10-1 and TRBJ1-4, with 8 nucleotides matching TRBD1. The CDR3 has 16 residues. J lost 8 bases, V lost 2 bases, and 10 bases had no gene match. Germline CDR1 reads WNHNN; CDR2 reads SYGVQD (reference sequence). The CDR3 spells CASSETPGQVKEKLFF. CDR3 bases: TGCGCCAGCAGTGAGACTCCGGGACAGGTCAAGGAAAAACTGTTTTTT.

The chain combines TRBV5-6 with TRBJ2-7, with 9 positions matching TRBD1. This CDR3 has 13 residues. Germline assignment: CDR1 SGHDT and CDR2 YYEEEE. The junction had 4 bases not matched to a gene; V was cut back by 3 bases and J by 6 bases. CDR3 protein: CASSYGTGTEQYF. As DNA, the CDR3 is TGTGCCAGCAGCTACGGGACAGGGACCGAGCAGTACTTC.

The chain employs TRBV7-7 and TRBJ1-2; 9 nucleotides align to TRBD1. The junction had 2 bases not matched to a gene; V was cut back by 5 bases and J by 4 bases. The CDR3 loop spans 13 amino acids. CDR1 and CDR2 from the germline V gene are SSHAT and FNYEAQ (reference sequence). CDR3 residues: CASSPGQGYGYTF. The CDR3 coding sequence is TGTGCCAGCAGCCCGGGACAGGGCTATGGCTACACCTTC.

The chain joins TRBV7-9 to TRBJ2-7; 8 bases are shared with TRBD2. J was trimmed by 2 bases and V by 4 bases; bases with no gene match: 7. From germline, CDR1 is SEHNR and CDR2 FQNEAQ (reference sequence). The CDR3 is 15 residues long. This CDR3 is CASSSIAGLAYEQYF. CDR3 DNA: TGTGCCAGCAGCTCCATAGCGGGGTTAGCCTACGAGCAGTACTTC.

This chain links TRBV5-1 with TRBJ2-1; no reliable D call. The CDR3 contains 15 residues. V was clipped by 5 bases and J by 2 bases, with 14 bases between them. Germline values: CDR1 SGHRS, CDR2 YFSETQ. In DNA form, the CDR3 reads TGCGCCAGCAGAGGAGCGCTGGCGACCTACAATGAGCAGTTCTTC. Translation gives CASRGALATYNEQFF.

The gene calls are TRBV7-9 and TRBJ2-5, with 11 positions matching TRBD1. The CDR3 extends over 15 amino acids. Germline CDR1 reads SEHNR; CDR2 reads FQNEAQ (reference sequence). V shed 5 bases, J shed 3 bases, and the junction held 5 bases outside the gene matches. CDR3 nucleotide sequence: TGTGCCAGCAGCCAAGGGGGACAGGGGGAAGAGACCCAGTACTTC. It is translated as CASSQGGQGEETQYF.

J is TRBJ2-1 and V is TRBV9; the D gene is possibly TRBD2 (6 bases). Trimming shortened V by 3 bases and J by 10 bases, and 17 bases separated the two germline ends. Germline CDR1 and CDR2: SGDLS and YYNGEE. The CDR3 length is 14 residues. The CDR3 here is CASSGHSGSREQFF. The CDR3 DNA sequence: TGTGCCAGCAGCGGGCATAGCGGATCTAGGGAGCAGTTCTTC.

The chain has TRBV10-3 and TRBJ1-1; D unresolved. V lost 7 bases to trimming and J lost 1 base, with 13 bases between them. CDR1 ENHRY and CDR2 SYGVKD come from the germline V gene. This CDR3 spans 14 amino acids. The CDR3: CAITLDGKNTEAFF. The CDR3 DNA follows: TGTGCCATCACCCTGGACGGGAAGAACACTGAAGCTTTCTTT.

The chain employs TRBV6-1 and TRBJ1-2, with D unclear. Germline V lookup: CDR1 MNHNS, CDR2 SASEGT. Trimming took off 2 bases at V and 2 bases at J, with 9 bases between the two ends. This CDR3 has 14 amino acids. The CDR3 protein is CASSEFERNYGYTF. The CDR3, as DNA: TGTGCCAGCAGTGAATTTGAACGGAACTATGGCTACACCTTC.